The entry that follows covers one TCR beta chain sequence. Antigen unknown. The CDR3 has 13 amino acids. CDR1 is MNHEY, CDR2 SMNVEV, per germline (reference sequence). Trimming removed 4 bases at V and 9 bases at J, with 13 bases between. This sample's time point: less than 7 months of natalizumab therapy. All PML patients were female, and all patients had earlier interferon beta. T1 marks 6 months and T2 marks 12 months of natalizumab therapy. The source of the sample is a study of multiple sclerosis patients with progressive multifocal leukoencephalopathy. The protocol was immunoSEQ multiplex PCR, while the TCRdb copy is restricted to in-frame clones and leaves out a portion. The sample carries under 30,000 clones, around nine tenths recorded once. Study findings and constraints: Clones expanded at PML were already present before and during natalizumab. The findings' link to JC virus versus immunocompromise remained uncertain.

The chain couples TRBV27 to TRBJ2-1; D is unclear. The material sequenced was PBMCs, taken from a patient treated with natalizumab. The source of this sequence is a human donor with multiple sclerosis. The CDR3 here is CASSYGPRLEQFF. The DNA of the CDR3 is TGTGCCAGCAGTTACGGCCCCAGGCTTGAGCAGTTCTTC.